The 13 T cell receptor beta chains in this list originate from one sample, sequenced in a study of technical replicates of blood from a few donors. Assay: immunoSEQ multiplex PCR; the TCRdb copy retains only in-frame clones and omits some. Of over 10,000 clones listed, about 91% are singletons. Sequencing used PBMCs. These receptor sequences come from a human donor in good health.

J is TRBJ2-1 and V is TRBV29-1, with a weak D call TRBD2 (5 bases). This CDR3 is built from 16 residues. Trimming removed 2 bases at V and 1 base at J, with 15 bases between. Germline CDR1 and CDR2: SQVTM and ANQGSEA. The chain's CDR3 is CSVESTPGDSYNEQFF. CDR3 DNA sequence: TGCAGCGTTGAATCTACTCCCGGGGATTCCTACAATGAGCAGTTCTTC.

The chain uses TRBV7-8 and TRBJ2-7; TRBD1 aligns across 8 bases. The trim removed 4 bases at V and 4 bases at J, leaving 6 bases unmatched. This CDR3 region has 14 residues. The V gene's germline CDR1 is SGHVS and CDR2 FQNEAQ. Here the CDR3 reads CASSSSGQAYEQYF. In nucleotides, the CDR3 is TGTGCCAGCAGCTCTTCGGGACAGGCATACGAGCAGTACTTC.

The gene calls are TRBV18 and TRBJ2-3, with D maybe TRBD1 (6 bases). Germline CDR1 reads KGHSH; CDR2 reads LQKENI. Trimming cost V 3 bases and J 2 bases, with 12 bases left between them. The CDR3 is 15 residues long. CDR3 sequence (DNA): TGTGCCAGCTCACCGAAAACAGGGTACACAGATACGCAGTATTTT. It is translated as CASSPKTGYTDTQYF.

The chain uses TRBV7-9 and TRBJ1-2; D might be TRBD1 (6 bases). The CDR3 consists of 14 residues. The V and J ends lost 1 base and 14 bases respectively, with 20 bases between them. Germline V lookup: CDR1 SEHNR, CDR2 FQNEAQ (reference sequence). DNA for the CDR3: TGTGCCAGCAGCTTAGTATTGAGACAGGCCCCAGAAACCTTC. Translating gives CASSLVLRQAPETF.

The chain has TRBV30 and TRBJ2-7, with D possibly TRBD1 on 5 matching bases. The CDR3 contains 14 residues. Between the trimmed V and J ends, which lost 2 bases and 0 bases, there was a span of 11 bases. The germline CDR1 and CDR2 sequences are GTSNPN and SVGIG (reference sequence). CDR3 protein: CAWSLTGFSYEQYF. DNA for the CDR3: TGTGCCTGGAGTCTAACAGGTTTCTCCTACGAGCAGTACTTC.

The chain carries TRBV7-3 and TRBJ1-1; tentatively, D is TRBD1 (5 bases). The germline V and J ends were trimmed by 1 base and 4 bases, with 10 bases remaining between them. The length of the CDR3 is 14 residues. Germline values: CDR1 SGHTA, CDR2 FQGTGA. The DNA for the CDR3 is TGTGCCAGCAGCTTAAGCAGGGCTGGCACTGAAGCTTTCTTT. It yields the protein CASSLSRAGTEAFF.

This clone was detected once. The chain has TRBV6-1 and TRBJ2-2; no reliable D call. Looked up from germline, CDR1 is MNHNS and CDR2 is SASEGT. V lost 7 bases to trimming and J lost 4 bases, with 16 bases between them. The CDR3 spans 15 residues. The CDR3 region has the DNA TGTGCCAGCACTCGGGTCGTCCTCGTCACCGGGGAGCTGTTTTTT. Its protein is CASTRVVLVTGELFF.

V and J are TRBV7-2 and TRBJ2-7; D might be TRBD1 (6 bases). Trimming removed 1 base from V and 1 base from J, with 14 bases in between. The CDR3 length is 16 residues. Germline CDR1 reads SGHTA; CDR2 reads FQGNSA. The CDR3 sequence is CASSLDLGRGSYEQYF. In DNA form, the CDR3 reads TGTGCCAGCAGCTTAGATTTGGGCAGGGGATCCTACGAGCAGTACTTC.

The J gene is TRBJ2-7, the V gene TRBV28; 11 bases fit TRBD2. The CDR3 loop spans 15 amino acids. Germline lookup yields CDR1 MDHEN and CDR2 SYDVKM. The V segment lost 8 bases and the J segment 5 bases; nucleotides outside the gene matches: 11. The CDR3 DNA sequence: TGTGCCAGCGGACCTTCGACTAGCGGGATCCACGAGCAGTACTTC. Protein sequence: CASGPSTSGIHEQYF.

In DNA, the CDR3 is TGTGCCAGCAGCTTAGGACTAGCGGGGTCCTCCTACAATGAGCAGTTCTTC. Protein: CASSLGLAGSSYNEQFF. The rearrangement links TRBV7-9 to TRBJ2-1, with TRBD2 matching 11 bases. V was clipped by 1 base and J by 0 bases; unmatched bases: 2. This CDR3 spans 17 amino acids. The germline gives CDR1 SEHNR, CDR2 FQNEAQ (reference sequence).

The chain couples TRBV27 to TRBJ2-7; 9 nucleotides align to TRBD2. The germline V gene has CDR1 MNHEY and CDR2 SMNVEV (reference sequence). This CDR3 has 16 amino acids. Trimming removed 2 bases from V and 3 bases from J; junction bases left unmatched: 8. The CDR3 bases are TGTGCCAGCAGTTTAATCGGTAGCGGGAGATTCTACGAGCAGTACTTC. This translates into CASSLIGSGRFYEQYF.

Remarks on this clone: The junction differs from germline at one of its ends, possibly a read error. The chain carries TRBV7-6 and TRBJ2-1, with 16 bases aligning to TRBD2. CDR1 and CDR2 from the germline V gene are SGHVS and FNYEAQ. The CDR3 totals 19 residues. The CDR3 DNA reads as TGTGCCAGCAGCTTCCCGGGGGGGACTAGCGGGAGGGCCTATAATGAGCAGTTCTTC. Amino acids: CASSFPGGTSGRAYNEQFF.

V and J are TRBV28 and TRBJ1-1; D is perhaps TRBD1 (6 bases). This CDR3 region has 15 residues. V was trimmed by 6 bases and J by 1 base, leaving 15 bases between them. CDR1 MDHEN and CDR2 SYDVKM come from the germline V gene. CDR3 in DNA: TGTGCCAGCAGCCCAAGGGGGAACCAGAACACTGAAGCTTTCTTT. Translating it yields CASSPRGNQNTEAFF.